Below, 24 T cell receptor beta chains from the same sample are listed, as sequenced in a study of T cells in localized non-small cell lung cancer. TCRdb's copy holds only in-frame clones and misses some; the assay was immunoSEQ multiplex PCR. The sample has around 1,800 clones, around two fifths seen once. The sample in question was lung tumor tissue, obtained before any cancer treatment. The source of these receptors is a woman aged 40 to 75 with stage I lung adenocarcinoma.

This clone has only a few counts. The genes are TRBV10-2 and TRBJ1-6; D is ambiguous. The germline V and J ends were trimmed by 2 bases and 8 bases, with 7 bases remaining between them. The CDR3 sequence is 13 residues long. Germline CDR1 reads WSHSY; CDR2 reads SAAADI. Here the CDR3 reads CASSEGSHSPLHF. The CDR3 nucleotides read TGCGCCAGCAGTGAGGGCAGCCATTCACCCCTCCACTTT.

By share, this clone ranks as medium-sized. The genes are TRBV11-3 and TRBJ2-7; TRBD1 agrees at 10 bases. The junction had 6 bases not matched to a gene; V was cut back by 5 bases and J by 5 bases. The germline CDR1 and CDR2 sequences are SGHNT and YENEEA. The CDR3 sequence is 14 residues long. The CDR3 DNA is TGTGCCAGCAGCCAGACAGGGGGCGAGGACGAGCAGTACTTC. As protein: CASSQTGGEDEQYF.

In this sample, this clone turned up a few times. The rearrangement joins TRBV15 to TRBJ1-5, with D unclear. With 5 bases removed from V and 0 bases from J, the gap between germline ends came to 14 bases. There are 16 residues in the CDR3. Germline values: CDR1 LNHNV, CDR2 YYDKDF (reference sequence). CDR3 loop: CATSSRSRASNQPQHF. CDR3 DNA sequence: TGTGCCACCAGCTCACGGTCCCGGGCTAGCAATCAGCCCCAGCATTTT.

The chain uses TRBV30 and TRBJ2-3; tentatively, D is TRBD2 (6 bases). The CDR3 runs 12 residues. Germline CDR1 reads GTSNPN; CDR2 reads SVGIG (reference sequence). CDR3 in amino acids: CGASAYTDTQYF. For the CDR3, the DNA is TGTGGGGCTAGCGCTTACACAGATACGCAGTATTTT.

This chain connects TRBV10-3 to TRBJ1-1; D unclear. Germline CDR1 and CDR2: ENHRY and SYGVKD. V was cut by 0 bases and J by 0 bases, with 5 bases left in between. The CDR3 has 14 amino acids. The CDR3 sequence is CAISESVMNTEAFF. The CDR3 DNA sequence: TGTGCCATCAGTGAGTCCGTAATGAACACTGAAGCTTTCTTT.

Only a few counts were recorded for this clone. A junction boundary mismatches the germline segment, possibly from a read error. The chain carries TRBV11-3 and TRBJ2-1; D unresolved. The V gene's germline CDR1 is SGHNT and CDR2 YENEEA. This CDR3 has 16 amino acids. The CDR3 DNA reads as TGTGCTAGCAGCTACCGGACCCGGAGCTCCTACAATGAGCAGTTCTTC. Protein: CASSYRTRSSYNEQFF.

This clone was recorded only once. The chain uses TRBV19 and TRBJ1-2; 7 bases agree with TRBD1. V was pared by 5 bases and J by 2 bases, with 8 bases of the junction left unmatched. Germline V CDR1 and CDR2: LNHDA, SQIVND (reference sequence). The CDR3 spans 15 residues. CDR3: CASSARQGRNYGYTF. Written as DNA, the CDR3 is TGTGCCAGTAGTGCGAGACAGGGTCGAAACTATGGCTACACCTTC. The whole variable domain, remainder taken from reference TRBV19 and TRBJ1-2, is DGGITQSPKYLFRKEGQNVTLSCEQNLNHDAMYWYRQDPGQGLRLIYYSQIVNDFQKGDIAEGYSVSREKKESFPLTVTSAQKNPTAFYLCASSARQGRNYGYTFGSGTRLTVV.

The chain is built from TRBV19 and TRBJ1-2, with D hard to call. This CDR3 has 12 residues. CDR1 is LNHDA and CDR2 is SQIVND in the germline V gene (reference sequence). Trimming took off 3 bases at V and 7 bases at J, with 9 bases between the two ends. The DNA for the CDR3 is TGTGCCAGTAGTATTGGGATCTTTGGCTACACCTTC. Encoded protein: CASSIGIFGYTF.

CDR3 nucleotide sequence: TGTGCCAGTAGTGGTAGCGGTTATAGCAATCAGCCCCAGCATTTT. Translated, it gives CASSGSGYSNQPQHF. The chain links TRBV19 to TRBJ1-5, with D unresolved. The CDR3 runs to 15 residues. CDR1 is LNHDA and CDR2 is SQIVND in the germline V gene (reference sequence). The V end was cut by 5 bases, the J end by 0 bases, with 11 bases between.

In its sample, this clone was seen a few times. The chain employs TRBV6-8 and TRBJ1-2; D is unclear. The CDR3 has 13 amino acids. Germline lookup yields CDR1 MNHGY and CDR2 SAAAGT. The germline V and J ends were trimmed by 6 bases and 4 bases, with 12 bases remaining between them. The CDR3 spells CASRKSDGYGYTF. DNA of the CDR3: TGTGCCAGCAGGAAATCTGATGGCTATGGCTACACCTTC.

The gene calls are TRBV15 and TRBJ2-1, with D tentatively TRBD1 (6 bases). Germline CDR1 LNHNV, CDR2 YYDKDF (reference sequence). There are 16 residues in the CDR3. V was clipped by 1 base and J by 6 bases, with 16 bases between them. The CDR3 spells CATSRGSGVAGNEQFF. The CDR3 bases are TGTGCCACCAGCAGAGGGTCAGGGGTAGCTGGCAATGAGCAGTTCTTC.

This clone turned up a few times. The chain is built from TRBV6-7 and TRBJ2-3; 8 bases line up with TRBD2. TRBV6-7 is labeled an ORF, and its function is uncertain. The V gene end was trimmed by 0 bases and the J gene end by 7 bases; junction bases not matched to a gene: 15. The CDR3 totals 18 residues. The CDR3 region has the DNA TGTGCCAGCAGTTACTCGGATCTCGGTAGCGGGGTTGAAAATACGCAGTATTTT. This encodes CASSYSDLGSGVENTQYF.

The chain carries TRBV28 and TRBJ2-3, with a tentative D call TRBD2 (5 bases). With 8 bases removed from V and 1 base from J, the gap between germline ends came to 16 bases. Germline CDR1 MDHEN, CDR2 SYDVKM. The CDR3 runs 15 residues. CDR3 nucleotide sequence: TGTGCCAGCTGGAGGAGATTAGCAGGCACAGATACGCAGTATTTT. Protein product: CASWRRLAGTDTQYF.

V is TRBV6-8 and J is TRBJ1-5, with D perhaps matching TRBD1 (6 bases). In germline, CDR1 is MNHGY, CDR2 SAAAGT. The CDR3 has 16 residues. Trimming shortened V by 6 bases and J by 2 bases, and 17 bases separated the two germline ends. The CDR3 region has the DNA TGTGCCAGCAGCCCACGCGGACAGTATGGCAATCAGCCCCAGCATTTT. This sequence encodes CASSPRGQYGNQPQHF.

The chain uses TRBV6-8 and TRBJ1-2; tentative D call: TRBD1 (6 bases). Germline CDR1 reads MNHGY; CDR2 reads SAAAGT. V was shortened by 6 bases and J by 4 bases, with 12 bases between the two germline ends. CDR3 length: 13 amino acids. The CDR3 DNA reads TGTGCCAGCAGCAACGGACAGATCTATGGCTACACCTTC. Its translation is CASSNGQIYGYTF.

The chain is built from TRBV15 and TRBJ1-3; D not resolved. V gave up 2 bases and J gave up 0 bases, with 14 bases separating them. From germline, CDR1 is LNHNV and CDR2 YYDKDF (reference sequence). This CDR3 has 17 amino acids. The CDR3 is CATSRTFGRNSGNTIYF. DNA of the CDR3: TGTGCCACCAGCAGAACCTTCGGACGGAACTCTGGAAACACCATATATTTT.

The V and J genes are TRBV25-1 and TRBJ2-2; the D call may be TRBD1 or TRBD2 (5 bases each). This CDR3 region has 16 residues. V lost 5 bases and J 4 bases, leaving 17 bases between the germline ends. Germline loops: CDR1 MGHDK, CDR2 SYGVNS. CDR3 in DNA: TGTGCCAGCAGTCACCCCTCCCCTGGGGGCACCGGGGAGCTGTTTTTT. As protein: CASSHPSPGGTGELFF.

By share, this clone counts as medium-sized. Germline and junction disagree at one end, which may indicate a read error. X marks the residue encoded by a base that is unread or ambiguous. CDR3 DNA sequence: TGTGCCAGCACTTACGGCGTGGACACTGAAGCTTTYTTT. Protein sequence: CASTYGVDTEAXF. The full-length CDR3 reads as CASTYGVDTEAFF. This chain connects TRBV6-8 to TRBJ1-1; the D gene is possibly TRBD1 (5 bases). This CDR3 region has 13 residues. Per the germline V gene, CDR1 is MNHGY and CDR2 is SAAAGT.

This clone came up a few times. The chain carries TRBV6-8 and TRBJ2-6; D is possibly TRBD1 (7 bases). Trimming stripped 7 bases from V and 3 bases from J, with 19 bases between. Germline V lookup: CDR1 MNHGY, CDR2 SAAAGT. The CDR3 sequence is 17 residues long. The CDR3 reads CASTWGDRSFGANVLTF. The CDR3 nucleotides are TGTGCCAGCACCTGGGGGGACAGATCATTTGGGGCCAACGTCCTGACTTTC.

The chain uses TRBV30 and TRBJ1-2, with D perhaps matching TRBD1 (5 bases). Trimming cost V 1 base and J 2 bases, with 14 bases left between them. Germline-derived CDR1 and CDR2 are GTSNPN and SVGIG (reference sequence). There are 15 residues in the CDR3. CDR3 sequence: CAWSGSFSGNYGYTF. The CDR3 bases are TGTGCCTGGAGTGGGTCATTTTCAGGGAACTATGGCTACACCTTC.

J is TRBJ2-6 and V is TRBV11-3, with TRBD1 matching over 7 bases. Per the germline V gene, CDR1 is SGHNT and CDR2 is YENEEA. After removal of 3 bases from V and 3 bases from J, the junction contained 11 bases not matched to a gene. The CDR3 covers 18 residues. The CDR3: CASSLVGGSMVGANVLTF. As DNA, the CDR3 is TGTGCCAGCAGCTTGGTAGGGGGCTCCATGGTTGGGGCCAACGTCCTGACTTTC.

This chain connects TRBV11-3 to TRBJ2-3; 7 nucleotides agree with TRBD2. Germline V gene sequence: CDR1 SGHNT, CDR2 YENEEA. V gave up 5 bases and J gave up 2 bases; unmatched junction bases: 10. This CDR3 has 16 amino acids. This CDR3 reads CASSRGVLGSTDTQYF. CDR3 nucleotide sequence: TGTGCCAGCAGCCGGGGGGTTTTAGGATCCACAGATACGCAGTATTTT.

CDR3 in DNA: TGTGCCTGGAGTCCCCGACATGAGCAGTTCTTC. Its translation is CAWSPRHEQFF. The V call is TRBV30, the J call TRBJ2-1; D gene unclear. Germline V gene data show CDR1 as GTSNPN and CDR2 as SVGIG (reference sequence). The CDR3 length is 11 residues. V was shortened by 2 bases and J by 8 bases, with 7 bases between the two germline ends. Drawing the rest from reference TRBV30 and TRBJ2-1, the complete variable domain is SQTIHQWPATLVQPVGSPLSLECTVEGTSNPNLYWYRQAAGRGLQLLFYSVGIGQISSEVPQNLSASRPQDRQFILSSKKLLLSDSGFYLCAWSPRHEQFFGPGTRLTVL.

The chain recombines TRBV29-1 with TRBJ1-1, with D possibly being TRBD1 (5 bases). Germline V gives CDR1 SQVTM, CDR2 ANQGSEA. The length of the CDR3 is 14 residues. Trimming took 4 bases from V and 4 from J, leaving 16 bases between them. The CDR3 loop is CSVASGGGGTEAFF. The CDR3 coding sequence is TGCAGCGTTGCGTCGGGGGGAGGAGGCACTGAAGCTTTCTTT.